A single sample is the source of the 7 T cell receptor beta chains below, sequenced in a study of cytomegalovirus exposure and HLA in healthy donors. The PCR had 60 Vbeta and 13 Jbeta primers. The assay was immunoSEQ multiplex PCR, and TCRdb's table has in-frame clones only and misses some. The sample lists around 190,000 clones, approximately 75% occurring once. The sequenced sample was PBMCs. The origin of the receptors is a man aged 30-40 years in good health and CMV-seropositive.

This clone came up a few times. This chain connects TRBV10-3 to TRBJ2-4; D is possibly TRBD1 (6 bases). The CDR3 contains 16 residues. Germline V gene data show CDR1 as ENHRY and CDR2 as SYGVKD. V lost 3 bases to trimming and J lost 5 bases, with 17 bases between them. The CDR3 coding sequence is TGTGCCATCAGTGATCTCAGGGGCAGTAAGGAAAACATTCAGTACTTC. Translation gives CAISDLRGSKENIQYF.

J is TRBJ1-2 and V is TRBV10-3; 9 bases line up with TRBD1. V dropped 6 bases and J dropped 8; count of bases not matched to a gene: 10. The CDR3 loop spans 14 amino acids. The germline CDR1 and CDR2 sequences are ENHRY and SYGVKD. The CDR3 region is CAISLGVTGGGYTF. As DNA, the CDR3 is TGTGCCATCAGCCTTGGGGTGACAGGGGGAGGCTACACCTTC.

This clone was detected a few times. The CDR3 DNA reads as TGTGCCATCAGTGAGTTGGGACAGCCGTACCAAGAGACCCAGTACTTC. Translating it yields CAISELGQPYQETQYF. The genes are TRBV10-3 and TRBJ2-5, with 7 bases matching TRBD1. This CDR3 is built from 16 residues. Germline V gene lookup returns CDR1 ENHRY and CDR2 SYGVKD. With 1 base clipped from V and 0 bases from J, the junction kept 5 bases outside the gene matches.

The chain has TRBV29-1 and TRBJ2-1; TRBD2 agrees at 7 bases. V dropped 0 bases and J dropped 1; count of bases not matched to a gene: 6. The germline V gene has CDR1 SQVTM and CDR2 ANQGSEA. The CDR3 length is 16 residues. The CDR3 protein is CSVEDPRGGSYNEQFF. CDR3 nucleotides: TGCAGCGTTGAAGATCCCCGCGGGGGTTCCTACAATGAGCAGTTCTTC.

J is TRBJ1-1 and V is TRBV30, with a weak D call TRBD1 (6 bases). This CDR3 spans 14 amino acids. From germline, CDR1 is GTSNPN and CDR2 SVGIG (reference sequence). Trimming stripped 3 bases from V and 1 base from J, with 12 bases between. CDR3 in amino acids: CAWRRGGPNTEAFF. In DNA form, the CDR3 reads TGTGCCTGGAGAAGGGGGGGCCCGAACACTGAAGCTTTCTTT. Filled out from reference TRBV30 and TRBJ1-1, the complete variable domain reads SQTIHQWPATLVQPVGSPLSLECTVEGTSNPNLYWYRQAAGRGLQLLFYSVGIGQISSEVPQNLSASRPQDRQFILSSKKLLLSDSGFYLCAWRRGGPNTEAFFGQGTRLTVV.

The sample holds one count of this clone. The chain couples TRBV28 to TRBJ1-4, with D perhaps matching TRBD1 (5 bases). The germline gives CDR1 MDHEN, CDR2 SYDVKM. CDR3 length: 14 amino acids. V was pared by 7 bases and J by 6 bases, with 15 bases between. CDR3 residues: CASNLPEGDEKLFF. DNA for the CDR3: TGTGCCAGCAACCTACCCGAAGGGGATGAAAAACTGTTTTTT.

The chain employs TRBV15 and TRBJ1-3; D call uncertain. Germline V gene lookup returns CDR1 LNHNV and CDR2 YYDKDF (reference sequence). This CDR3 spans 12 amino acids. Trimming removed 4 bases from V and 4 bases from J, with 5 bases in between. CDR3 residues: CATSMAGNTIYF. The CDR3 DNA follows: TGTGCCACCAGCATGGCAGGAAACACCATATATTTT.